A selection of T cell receptor beta chains follows, all from one sample in a study of blood T cell repertoires in COVID-19. Produced via immunoSEQ multiplex PCR; TCRdb's table is partial and in-frame only. In the table there are over 200,000 clones, 83% of which are singletons. The sequencing sample was made of peripheral blood. These receptors were taken from a woman aged 40 to 50 with active or convalescent COVID-19. The CDR3 runs from the conserved cysteine through the conserved F or W. Fields, in order: clone size, J gene, V gene, D gene, CDR3 protein, CDR3 DNA. The D gene is left open where the match is weak. Some rows mark clone size as missing; the rest say once, few, many or name a class of expanded clone.

clone size: few
J gene: TRBJ1-2
V gene: TRBV11-3
D gene: TRBD1
CDR3 protein: CASSSTGGVSYGYTF
CDR3 DNA: TGTGCCAGCAGTTCAACAGGGGGCGTAAGCTATGGCTACACCTTC

clone size: few
J gene: TRBJ1-3
V gene: TRBV5-1
D gene: TRBD1
CDR3 protein: CASSILGTAGNTIYF
CDR3 DNA: TGCGCCAGCAGCATACTTGGGACAGCCGGAAACACCATATATTTT

clone size: NA
J gene: TRBJ1-1
V gene: TRBV2
D gene: TRBD1
CDR3 protein: CASSNIGTGRDTEAFF
CDR3 DNA: TGTGCCAGCAGTAACATCGGGACAGGGCGGGACACTGAAGCTTTCTTT

clone size: NA
J gene: TRBJ1-2
V gene: TRBV6-2/TRBV6-3
D gene: NA
CDR3 protein: CASSYSGRIGYTF
CDR3 DNA: TGTGCCAGCAGTTACTCGGGGCGGATAGGCTACACCTTC

clone size: few
J gene: TRBJ2-5
V gene: TRBV19
D gene: TRBD1
CDR3 protein: CASSRTGERSETQYF
CDR3 DNA: TGTGCCAGTAGTAGAACAGGGGAGCGGTCGGAGACCCAGTACTTC

clone size: NA
J gene: TRBJ2-5
V gene: TRBV27
D gene: TRBD2
CDR3 protein: CASSLGVAGGQETQYF
CDR3 DNA: TGTGCCAGCAGTTTAGGGGTAGCGGGGGGGCAGGAGACCCAGTACTTC

clone size: NA
J gene: TRBJ1-3
V gene: TRBV19
D gene: TRBD1
CDR3 protein: CASSRGQIINTIYF
CDR3 DNA: TGTGCCAGTAGTAGGGGACAGATTATTAACACCATATATTTT

clone size: NA
J gene: TRBJ2-7
V gene: TRBV29-1
D gene: NA
CDR3 protein: CSVGSGNYEQYF
CDR3 DNA: TGCAGCGTCGGCAGCGGAAACTACGAGCAGTACTTC

clone size: once
J gene: TRBJ1-1
V gene: TRBV5-8
D gene: NA
CDR3 protein: CASCRGLGGSLNTEAFF
CDR3 DNA: TGTGCCAGCTGCCGTGGCCTCGGAGGGTCCCTGAACACTGAAGCTTTCTTT

clone size: NA
J gene: TRBJ2-7
V gene: TRBV20-1
D gene: NA
CDR3 protein: CSASSTTGVLDEQYF
CDR3 DNA: TGCAGTGCTAGTTCTACTACAGGAGTTCTGGACGAGCAGTACTTC

clone size: few
J gene: TRBJ1-2
V gene: TRBV24-1
D gene: TRBD1
CDR3 protein: CATSAPGQGDRGYTF
CDR3 DNA: TGTGCCACCAGTGCCCCGGGACAGGGTGATCGAGGCTACACCTTC

clone size: NA
J gene: TRBJ2-3
V gene: TRBV3-1/TRBV3-2
D gene: NA
CDR3 protein: CASSQGGWSTDTQYF
CDR3 DNA: TGTGCCAGCAGCCAAGGGGGCTGGAGCACAGATACGCAGTATTTT

clone size: NA
J gene: TRBJ2-2
V gene: TRBV6-2/TRBV6-3
D gene: TRBD2
CDR3 protein: CASSFPPPGLENTGELFF
CDR3 DNA: TGTGCCAGCAGTTTCCCCCCCCCGGGACTAGAGAACACCGGGGAGCTGTTTTTT

clone size: NA
J gene: TRBJ1-5
V gene: TRBV19
D gene: TRBD1
CDR3 protein: CASSDQGAGNQPQHF
CDR3 DNA: TGTGCCAGTAGTGATCAGGGGGCGGGCAATCAGCCCCAGCATTTT

clone size: NA
J gene: TRBJ1-4
V gene: TRBV4-3
D gene: TRBD1
CDR3 protein: CASSPRAGGQGDEKLFF
CDR3 DNA: TGCGCCAGCAGCCCGCGGGCAGGGGGTCAGGGTGATGAAAAACTGTTTTTT

clone size: NA
J gene: TRBJ2-7
V gene: TRBV28
D gene: NA
CDR3 protein: CASSLGGYEQYF
CDR3 DNA: TGTGCCAGCAGTTTAGGCGGCTACGAGCAGTACTTC

clone size: NA
J gene: TRBJ2-7
V gene: TRBV6-5
D gene: NA
CDR3 protein: CVSSREAGDYEQYF
CDR3 DNA: TGTGTCAGCAGCCGGGAAGCAGGCGACTACGAGCAGTACTTC

clone size: NA
J gene: TRBJ2-1
V gene: TRBV7-2
D gene: TRBD2
CDR3 protein: CASSWTSGNGEQFF
CDR3 DNA: TGTGCCAGCAGCTGGACTAGCGGGAACGGTGAGCAGTTCTTC

clone size: NA
J gene: TRBJ1-3
V gene: TRBV7-2
D gene: NA
CDR3 protein: CASSPYMSSGNTIYF
CDR3 DNA: TGTGCCAGCAGCCCGTACATGTCTTCTGGAAACACCATATATTTT

clone size: NA
J gene: TRBJ2-1
V gene: TRBV18
D gene: TRBD1
CDR3 protein: CASSPSGQGARSSYNEQFF
CDR3 DNA: TGTGCCAGCTCACCATCCGGACAGGGGGCCAGGAGCTCCTACAATGAGCAGTTCTTC

clone size: NA
J gene: TRBJ1-1
V gene: TRBV14
D gene: TRBD1
CDR3 protein: CASSQVKIRTGSNTEAFF
CDR3 DNA: TGTGCCAGCAGCCAAGTAAAGATAAGGACAGGGTCGAACACTGAAGCTTTCTTT

clone size: NA
J gene: TRBJ1-3
V gene: TRBV20-1
D gene: TRBD1
CDR3 protein: CSASVGQGYGNTIYF
CDR3 DNA: TGCAGTGCTAGTGTGGGACAGGGGTATGGAAACACCATATATTTT

clone size: NA
J gene: TRBJ2-5
V gene: TRBV7-2
D gene: TRBD2
CDR3 protein: CASSPSGTSGAHYF
CDR3 DNA: TGTGCCAGCAGCCCATCCGGGACTAGCGGGGCTCACTACTTC

clone size: NA
J gene: TRBJ2-1
V gene: TRBV6-5
D gene: TRBD1
CDR3 protein: CASSYSSQFKGAGQFF
CDR3 DNA: TGTGCCAGCAGTTACTCCTCCCAGTTTAAGGGGGCAGGGCAGTTCTTC

clone size: NA
J gene: TRBJ2-1
V gene: TRBV9
D gene: TRBD1
CDR3 protein: CASSGDSPYNEQFF
CDR3 DNA: TGTGCCAGCAGCGGGGACAGCCCCTACAATGAGCAGTTCTTC

clone size: NA
J gene: TRBJ2-1
V gene: TRBV4-2
D gene: NA
CDR3 protein: CASSQSGLTYNEQFF
CDR3 DNA: TGTGCCAGCAGTCAGAGCGGGTTGACCTACAATGAGCAGTTCTTC

clone size: NA
J gene: TRBJ1-2
V gene: TRBV27
D gene: NA
CDR3 protein: CASSLLGAGSHYGYTF
CDR3 DNA: TGTGCCAGCAGTTTATTGGGGGCAGGCTCTCACTATGGCTACACCTTC

clone size: once
J gene: TRBJ1-1
V gene: TRBV4-1
D gene: NA
CDR3 protein: CASSQVLSGNTEAFF
CDR3 DNA: TGCGCCAGCAGCCAAGTTCTCTCAGGGAACACTGAAGCTTTCTTT

clone size: NA
J gene: TRBJ1-5
V gene: TRBV7-9
D gene: TRBD1
CDR3 protein: CASSLAYETGVQPQHF
CDR3 DNA: TGTGCCAGCAGCTTAGCGTATGAGACAGGGGTTCAGCCCCAGCATTTT

clone size: NA
J gene: TRBJ2-3
V gene: TRBV7-3
D gene: TRBD1
CDR3 protein: CASSSGSRGPPDTQYF
CDR3 DNA: TGTGCCAGCAGCTCGGGAAGCAGGGGGCCCCCAGATACGCAGTATTTT

clone size: NA
J gene: TRBJ2-1
V gene: TRBV13
D gene: NA
CDR3 protein: CASSPGDFSYNEQFF
CDR3 DNA: TGTGCCAGCAGCCCCGGTGACTTTTCCTACAATGAGCAGTTCTTC

clone size: NA
J gene: TRBJ1-2
V gene: TRBV6-5
D gene: TRBD1
CDR3 protein: CASSLDRGDYGYTF
CDR3 DNA: TGTGCCAGCAGTCTTGACAGGGGAGACTATGGCTACACCTTC